One sample yielded the 3 T cell receptor beta chains listed below, sequenced in a study of early T cells in non-severe SARS-CoV-2 infection. From the 5' RACE reads, TCRdb called clonotypes with MiXCR, one entry per CDR3 protein. The sample records about 59,000 distinct CDR3 sequences, 10% to 12% being singletons. Input material: whole blood. The receptors were gathered from an adult who was a healthcare worker with PCR-confirmed SARS-CoV-2 infection or an uninfected control (not recorded which).

This clonotype occurred many times. The V call is TRBV3-1, the J call TRBJ2-3; D tentatively fits TRBD1 or TRBD2 (5 bases each). CDR1 and CDR2 (germline): LGHDT, YNNKEL (reference sequence). This CDR3 comprises 15 residues. The V and J ends lost 5 bases and 4 bases respectively, with 16 bases between them. CDR3 in amino acids: CASSLRSGAADTQYF. CDR3 nucleotides: TGTGCCAGCAGCTTGCGGTCCGGGGCAGCAGATACGCAGTATTTT.

There are a few counts of this clonotype. J is TRBJ2-1 and V is TRBV5-1, with TRBD1 matching 9 bases. The CDR3 sequence is 15 residues long. V shed 2 bases and J 6 bases; nucleotides not matched to a gene: 6. Germline V gives CDR1 SGHRS, CDR2 YFSETQ. CDR3 protein: CASSFGDRVSNEQFF. CDR3 sequence (DNA): TGCGCCAGCAGCTTCGGGGACAGGGTTTCCAATGAGCAGTTCTTC. Full variable domain (rest looked up from reference TRBV5-1 and TRBJ2-1): KAGVTQTPRYLIKTRGQQVTLSCSPISGHRSVSWYQQTPGQGLQFLFEYFSETQRNKGNFPGRFSGRQFSNSRSEMNVSTLELGDSALYLCASSFGDRVSNEQFFGPGTRLTVL.

The chain combines TRBV6-1 with TRBJ2-7; 9 positions match TRBD1. The CDR3 runs 16 residues. J was trimmed by 2 bases and V by 2 bases; bases with no gene match: 7. Germline V gene lookup returns CDR1 MNHNS and CDR2 SASEGT. CDR3 in DNA: TGTGCCAGCAGTGAAAGGGGGGACAGGGTCCCCTACGAGCAGTACTTC. As protein: CASSERGDRVPYEQYF.